This is a list of T cell receptor beta chains from one sample in a study of siplizumab effects on memory and regulatory T cells. Assay used: immunoSEQ multiplex PCR; TCRdb lists only in-frame clones, some missing. The sample shows 99,000 or so clones, 90% to 95% of them seen only once. Sequenced material: non-Treg CD4+ T cells sorted from blood. The receptors were sampled from a human donor in good health. Each CDR3 is given with its conserved first and last residue. The D gene is left open where the match is weak. Clone size, where shown, is once, few, many, or a class for clones that have expanded.

d_call: TRBD2
clone_size: NA
v_call: TRBV5-5
j_call: TRBJ2-2
cdr3_nt: TGTGCCAGCAGCTTGGGACTAGCGGGGACTAACACCGGGGAGCTGTTTTTT
cdr3_aa: CASSLGLAGTNTGELFF

d_call: TRBD1
clone_size: NA
v_call: TRBV6-6
j_call: TRBJ1-2
cdr3_nt: TGTGCCAGCAGACGACTAAGGGGGCATGGCTACACCTTC
cdr3_aa: CASRRLRGHGYTF

d_call: NA
clone_size: NA
v_call: TRBV28
j_call: TRBJ1-2
cdr3_nt: TGTGCCAGCATCGACAGTTGGGACTATGGCTACACCTTC
cdr3_aa: CASIDSWDYGYTF

d_call: TRBD2
clone_size: NA
v_call: TRBV12-5
j_call: TRBJ2-1
cdr3_nt: TGTGCTAGTGGTTTGGACGGGAGGGCGTACAATGAGCAGTTCTTC
cdr3_aa: CASGLDGRAYNEQFF

d_call: NA
clone_size: NA
v_call: TRBV6-6
j_call: TRBJ1-2
cdr3_nt: TGTGCCAGCATCCCGGCAGGAAGCTATGGCTACACCTTC
cdr3_aa: CASIPAGSYGYTF

d_call: TRBD1
clone_size: NA
v_call: TRBV5-1
j_call: TRBJ1-1
cdr3_nt: TGCGCCAGCAGCTTGGCCCGGGACAGGGTGAACACTGAAGCTTTCTTT
cdr3_aa: CASSLARDRVNTEAFF

d_call: TRBD1
clone_size: NA
v_call: TRBV27
j_call: TRBJ1-2
cdr3_nt: TGTGCCAGCAGCCGTGGGGACAGGGCTCCTAACTATGGCTACACCTTC
cdr3_aa: CASSRGDRAPNYGYTF

d_call: NA
clone_size: NA
v_call: TRBV6-1
j_call: TRBJ2-1
cdr3_nt: TGTGCCAGCACCCTCAATGAGCAGTTCTTC
cdr3_aa: CASTLNEQFF

d_call: NA
clone_size: NA
v_call: TRBV28
j_call: TRBJ2-4
cdr3_nt: TGTGCCAGCAGTTTAAGGTCGCCAGGGCTCCTTCAGTACTTC
cdr3_aa: CASSLRSPGLLQYF

d_call: NA
clone_size: NA
v_call: TRBV27
j_call: TRBJ1-5
cdr3_nt: TGTGCCAGCAGTTTCAGGGAAAATCAGCCCCAGCATTTT
cdr3_aa: CASSFRENQPQHF

d_call: NA
clone_size: NA
v_call: TRBV19
j_call: TRBJ1-1
cdr3_nt: TGTGCCAGTAGTATAGATCGTGGCAGATCTGAAGCTTTCTTT
cdr3_aa: CASSIDRGRSEAFF

d_call: NA
clone_size: NA
v_call: TRBV4-1
j_call: TRBJ1-5
cdr3_nt: TGCGCCAGCAGCCAACGCTACAGGGAGCAGCCCCAGCATTTT
cdr3_aa: CASSQRYREQPQHF

d_call: NA
clone_size: NA
v_call: TRBV19
j_call: TRBJ2-6
cdr3_nt: TGTGCCAGTAGTATTTCCGTCTCCTCTGGGGCCAACGTCCTGACTTTC
cdr3_aa: CASSISVSSGANVLTF

d_call: TRBD2
clone_size: few
v_call: TRBV10-1
j_call: TRBJ2-3
cdr3_nt: TGCGCCAGCAGTGATGGCGGGAGCCGCACAGATACGCAGTATTTT
cdr3_aa: CASSDGGSRTDTQYF

d_call: TRBD2
clone_size: few
v_call: TRBV2
j_call: TRBJ2-1
cdr3_nt: TGTGCCAGCAGTGCCTCTAGCGGGAGGGCCAATGAGCAGTTCTTC
cdr3_aa: CASSASSGRANEQFF

d_call: NA
clone_size: NA
v_call: TRBV11-2
j_call: TRBJ2-2
cdr3_nt: TGTGCCAGCAGCTTCGTGGGACAAAACACCGGGGAGCTGTTTTTT
cdr3_aa: CASSFVGQNTGELFF

d_call: NA
clone_size: NA
v_call: TRBV7-8
j_call: TRBJ2-7
cdr3_nt: TGTGCCAGCAGCTTATTTGGTGTTAGCGAGCAGTACTTC
cdr3_aa: CASSLFGVSEQYF

d_call: NA
clone_size: NA
v_call: TRBV20-1
j_call: TRBJ2-5
cdr3_nt: TGCAGTGCTAGGGGGGAGGAGACCCAGTACTTC
cdr3_aa: CSARGEETQYF

d_call: NA
clone_size: NA
v_call: TRBV7-2
j_call: TRBJ2-7
cdr3_nt: TGTGCCAGCAGCTTAGGAGGGGCCTCCTACGAGCAGTACTTC
cdr3_aa: CASSLGGASYEQYF

d_call: TRBD1
clone_size: NA
v_call: TRBV18
j_call: TRBJ1-1
cdr3_nt: TGTGCCAGCTCACCCCCGTGGCAGGGGGGCACTGAAGCTTTCTTT
cdr3_aa: CASSPPWQGGTEAFF

d_call: NA
clone_size: once
v_call: TRBV6-6
j_call: TRBJ2-3
cdr3_nt: TGTGCCAGCAGGTTCCGGCGTGCCATGAAGGCAGATACGCAGTATTTT
cdr3_aa: CASRFRRAMKADTQYF

d_call: NA
clone_size: NA
v_call: TRBV9
j_call: TRBJ2-7
cdr3_nt: TGTGCCAGCAGCGCTAGCACAGGACAGCTATACGAGCAGTACTTC
cdr3_aa: CASSASTGQLYEQYF

d_call: TRBD1
clone_size: NA
v_call: TRBV27
j_call: TRBJ2-7
cdr3_nt: TGTGCCACCGCACAGGGGGACGAGCAGTACTTC
cdr3_aa: CATAQGDEQYF

d_call: NA
clone_size: NA
v_call: TRBV6-1
j_call: TRBJ2-3
cdr3_nt: TGTGCCAGCAGGGGACCTAGCACAGATACGCAGTATTTT
cdr3_aa: CASRGPSTDTQYF

d_call: NA
clone_size: NA
v_call: TRBV11-3
j_call: TRBJ2-1
cdr3_nt: TGTGCCAGCAGCTTAGGCGGGACTGGGGTATTCAATGAGCAGTTCTTC
cdr3_aa: CASSLGGTGVFNEQFF

d_call: NA
clone_size: NA
v_call: TRBV6-4
j_call: TRBJ2-1
cdr3_nt: TGTGCCAGCAGTGAAGGCCTCCCGGGGGTCAATGAGCAGTTCTTC
cdr3_aa: CASSEGLPGVNEQFF

d_call: TRBD1
clone_size: NA
v_call: TRBV6-6
j_call: TRBJ1-1
cdr3_nt: TGTGCCAGCAGAAAGGACAGGGCGCCAGTATTTACTGAAGCTTTCTTT
cdr3_aa: CASRKDRAPVFTEAFF

d_call: NA
clone_size: NA
v_call: TRBV30
j_call: TRBJ1-1
cdr3_nt: TGTGCCTGGAGCCGGCGGCGGAACACTGAAGCTTTCTTT
cdr3_aa: CAWSRRRNTEAFF

d_call: NA
clone_size: NA
v_call: TRBV28
j_call: TRBJ1-2
cdr3_nt: TGTGCCAGCCGATACCCGGGGGGGCCCAAAAACTATGGCTACACCTTC
cdr3_aa: CASRYPGGPKNYGYTF

d_call: NA
clone_size: NA
v_call: TRBV5-1
j_call: TRBJ2-7
cdr3_nt: TGCGCCAGCAGCGGGTCAAAACTCGGCCAAGCTGGTGAGCAGTACTTC
cdr3_aa: CASSGSKLGQAGEQYF

d_call: NA
clone_size: once
v_call: TRBV18
j_call: TRBJ2-1
cdr3_nt: TGTGCCAGCTCACCACGTCATGAGGGTGAGCAGTTCTTC
cdr3_aa: CASSPRHEGEQFF

d_call: NA
clone_size: few
v_call: TRBV6-5
j_call: TRBJ1-1
cdr3_nt: TGTGCCAGCAGCCACGAGGTGGACACTGAAGCTTTCTTT
cdr3_aa: CASSHEVDTEAFF

d_call: NA
clone_size: NA
v_call: TRBV11-2
j_call: TRBJ2-6
cdr3_nt: TGTGCCAGCACCCAAGCCCCTCAGGGTTTCTCTGGGGCCAACGTCCTGACTTTC
cdr3_aa: CASTQAPQGFSGANVLTF